A selection of T cell receptor beta chains follows, all from one sample in a study of blood T cells in healthy people across ages. TCRdb fed the 5' RACE reads into MiXCR, producing one record per CDR3 protein. The sample shows almost 300,000 distinct CDR3 sequences, 25% to 30% of them seen only once. The sequencing sample was made of blood. The receptors shown here come from a woman in her 70s in good health. Each CDR3 is given with its conserved first and last residue. Fields, in order: V gene, J gene, CDR3 protein.

>TRBV11-2|TRBJ2-5
CASSHHIDRDETQYF
>TRBV2|TRBJ2-2
CASSGGLGSSGELFF
>TRBV7-9|TRBJ1-5
CASSLGGEPSQPQHF
>TRBV20-1|TRBJ1-6
CSAQPESTENSPLHF
>TRBV28|TRBJ2-1
CASSSVAVYNEQFF
>TRBV3-1|TRBJ2-6
CASSQVGGSGANVLTF
>TRBV29-1|TRBJ2-1
CSVELYNEQFF
>TRBV7-9|TRBJ1-5
CASSPLNQPQHF
>TRBV6-1|NA
CATLTSGIYEQYF
>TRBV29-1|TRBJ2-1
CSVEFRVGAYNEQFF
>TRBV28|TRBJ1-6
CASSLQRPGVSPLHF
>TRBV27|TRBJ2-7
CASRLAGGREQYF
>TRBV15|TRBJ2-5
CATSGSTRGRQETQYF
>TRBV28|TRBJ2-1
CASSLSNWEQFF
>TRBV6-2/TRBV6-3|TRBJ2-5
CASNHPPRGEETQYF
>TRBV5-1|TRBJ2-6
CASSFPRSGANVLTF
>TRBV5-1|TRBJ2-7
CASSLVPGLVGEQYF
>TRBV27|TRBJ2-5
CASSFRGDQETQYF